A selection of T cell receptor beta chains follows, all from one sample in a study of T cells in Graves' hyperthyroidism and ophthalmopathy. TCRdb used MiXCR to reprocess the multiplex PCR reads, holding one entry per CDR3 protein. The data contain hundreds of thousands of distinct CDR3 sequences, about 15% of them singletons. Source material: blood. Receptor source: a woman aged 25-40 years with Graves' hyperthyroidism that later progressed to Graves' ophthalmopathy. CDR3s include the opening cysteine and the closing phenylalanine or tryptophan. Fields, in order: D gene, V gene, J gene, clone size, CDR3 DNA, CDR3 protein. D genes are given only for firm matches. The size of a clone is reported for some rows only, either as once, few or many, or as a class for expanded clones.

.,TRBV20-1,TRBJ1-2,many,TGCAGTGCCCCCCCCGGCGGGGGGGGGTCGGCGCTGGGAGGCTACACCTTC,CSAPPGGGGSALGGYTF
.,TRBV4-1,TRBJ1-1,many,TGCGCCAGCAGCCAACCGAGGGCGAACACTGAAGCTTTCTTT,CASSQPRANTEAFF
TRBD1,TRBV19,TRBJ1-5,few,TGTGCTTCGACAGGGACCTATAGCAATCAGCCCCAGCATTTT,CASTGTYSNQPQHF
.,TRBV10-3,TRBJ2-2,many,TGTGCCATCAACTTTGGAGATATAATGGCCGGGGAGCTGTTTTTT,CAINFGDIMAGELFF
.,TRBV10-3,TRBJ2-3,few,TGTGCCATCAGTGAGTCAATGAGAGATAGCACAGATACGCAGTATTTT,CAISESMRDSTDTQYF
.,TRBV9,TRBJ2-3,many,TGTGCCAGCAGCGTTCTTGGCGTAAGCACAGATACGCAGTATTTT,CASSVLGVSTDTQYF
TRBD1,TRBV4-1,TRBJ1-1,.,TGCGCCAGCAGCCAAGTTACAGGGGGCGAGGATGAAGCTTTCTTT,CASSQVTGGEDEAFF
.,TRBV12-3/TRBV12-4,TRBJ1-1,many,TGTGCCAGCAGCCCCTCGGGGGGTGGTGGTCTGGGAGCTTTCTTT,CASSPSGGGGLGAFF
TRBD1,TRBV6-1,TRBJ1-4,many,TGTGCCAGTTCCGGGACAGACCAGGGAAAACTGTTTTTT,CASSGTDQGKLFF
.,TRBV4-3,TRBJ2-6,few,TGCGCCAGCAGCCAAGGCCTTCCTGGGGCCAACGTCCTGACTTTC,CASSQGLPGANVLTF
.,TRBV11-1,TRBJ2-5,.,TGTGCCAGCAGTTTTAACGGCCAAGAGACCCAGTACTTC,CASSFNGQETQYF
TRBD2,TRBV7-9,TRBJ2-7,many,TGTGCCAGCAGCTTGGGGACTAGCGGGGATCTCTACGAGCAGTACTTC,CASSLGTSGDLYEQYF
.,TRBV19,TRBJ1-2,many,TGTGCCAGTAGCCTCCAGGCGGGGGTGCTGATCTATGGCTACACCTTC,CASSLQAGVLIYGYTF
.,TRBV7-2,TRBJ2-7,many,TGTGCCAGCAGCTTAGGGCCCCAGGGAGTGTATGTGAACGAGCAGTACTTC,CASSLGPQGVYVNEQYF
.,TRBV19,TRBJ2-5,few,TGTGCCAGTAGTATAGATGGAGGGGGCCAAGAGACCCAGTACTTC,CASSIDGGGQETQYF
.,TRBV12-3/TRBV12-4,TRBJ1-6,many,TGTGCCAGCAGTCCGGGAGCCACCTATAATTCACCCCTCCACTTT,CASSPGATYNSPLHF